The entry below describes one T cell receptor beta chain. Using immunoSEQ multiplex PCR, the repertoire was profiled, and TCRdb retains in-frame clones only, with some absent. The sample lists under 100,000 clones, more than 70% seen once, with about 5.4% in the top ten. This CDR3 is 13 amino acids long. The V end was cut by 4 bases, the J end by 3 bases, with 10 bases between. Per germline, CDR1 MGHRA and CDR2 YSYEKL. The record originates from a study of T cell responses to AZD1222 COVID-19 vaccine. This receptor was identified in an adult who received the AZD1222 COVID-19 vaccine. V and J are TRBV4-1 and TRBJ2-7; D is ambiguous. Sequencing was performed on peripheral blood, taken 28 days after the second AZD1222 dose. The CDR3 DNA reads TGCGCCAGCAGCCTGGGCCATAGCTACGAGCAGTACTTC. Translated, it gives CASSLGHSYEQYF.